The 26 T cell receptor beta chains below were found in one sample sequenced in a study of blood T cell repertoires in COVID-19. Measured with immunoSEQ multiplex PCR; TCRdb has only the in-frame clones, and not every one. In the table there are hundreds of thousands of clones, 65% to 80% of which are singletons. Sequenced: peripheral blood. The source is a woman aged 40 to 49 with active or convalescent COVID-19.

The chain combines TRBV6-5 with TRBJ1-2, with 7 bases aligning to TRBD1. CDR1 and CDR2 from the germline V gene are MNHEY and SVGAGI. This CDR3 is 12 amino acids long. Losses at the gene ends were 9 bases for V and 9 bases for J; bases not matched to a gene: 10. In DNA, the CDR3 is TGTGCCAGTAGGGGAGACAGGGTCAGCTACACCTTC. This encodes CASRGDRVSYTF.

The chain links TRBV6-5 to TRBJ1-1, with 7 bases identical to TRBD1. Germline trimming cut 4 bases from V and 5 bases from J; bases unmatched to any gene: 7. Germline loops: CDR1 MNHEY, CDR2 SVGAGI. This CDR3 comprises 14 residues. The CDR3 region is CASSFRGMRTEAFF. The CDR3, as DNA: TGTGCCAGCAGTTTCAGGGGGATGAGGACTGAAGCTTTCTTT.

The CDR3 here is CASMSGNYGYTF. DNA of the CDR3: TGTGCCAGCATGTCGGGTAACTATGGCTACACCTTC. The chain links TRBV6-6 to TRBJ1-2; D unresolved. Germline V gene sequence: CDR1 MNHNY, CDR2 SVGAGI (reference sequence). The length of the CDR3 is 12 residues. V lost 7 bases to trimming and J lost 1 base, with 7 bases between them.

V gene TRBV7-3 combines with J gene TRBJ2-3, with D hard to call. Per germline, CDR1 SGHTA and CDR2 FQGTGA. The CDR3 runs 15 residues. Trimming removed 2 bases from V and 0 bases from J, with 9 bases in between. The CDR3 here is CASSLEETSTDTQYF. CDR3 nucleotides: TGTGCCAGCAGCTTAGAGGAGACTAGCACAGATACGCAGTATTTT.

The chain couples TRBV3-1 (or the pseudogene TRBV3-2) to TRBJ2-7, with 8 bases lining up with TRBD1. Germline V gene data show CDR1 as LGHDT and CDR2 as YNNKEL (reference sequence). This CDR3 spans 17 amino acids. J lost 2 bases, V lost 0 bases, and 9 bases had no gene match. The CDR3 reads CASSQEARTGLAYEQYF. CDR3 DNA sequence: TGTGCCAGCAGCCAAGAAGCACGGACAGGGTTAGCCTACGAGCAGTACTTC.

The chain couples TRBV28 to TRBJ2-5; D uncertain. The germline gives CDR1 MDHEN, CDR2 SYDVKM. The CDR3 contains 14 residues. With 3 bases removed from V and 1 base from J, the gap between germline ends came to 9 bases. The DNA for the CDR3 is TGTGCCAGCAGTTTGTATCCTAGCCAAGAGACCCAGTACTTC. Protein: CASSLYPSQETQYF.

A few counts support this clone. The CDR3 sequence: CASSESSYNSPLHF. As DNA, the CDR3 is TGTGCCAGTAGTGAGAGCTCCTATAATTCACCCCTCCACTTT. The chain employs TRBV19 and TRBJ1-6; D call uncertain. V lost 5 bases and J lost 0, with 5 bases in between. CDR1 is LNHDA and CDR2 is SQIVND in the germline V gene (reference sequence). This CDR3 contains 14 residues.

The chain has TRBV6-5 and TRBJ2-5, with D maybe TRBD2 (5 bases). This CDR3 has 15 residues. V lost 6 bases to trimming and J lost 3 bases, with 17 bases between them. Germline CDR1 MNHEY, CDR2 SVGAGI. CDR3 protein: CASSLKKTGKETQYF. For the CDR3, the DNA is TGTGCCAGCAGCTTGAAGAAAACGGGGAAAGAGACCCAGTACTTC.

This clone has more than one count but fewer than ten. This chain joins TRBV5-1 and TRBJ2-1, with 7 positions matching TRBD1. Germline lookup yields CDR1 SGHRS and CDR2 YFSETQ. This CDR3 has 13 amino acids. The V and J ends lost 2 bases and 10 bases, in that order; junction bases with no gene match: 6. CDR3 residues: CASSFSPGGEQFF. The CDR3 DNA is TGCGCCAGCAGCTTTTCGCCAGGGGGAGAGCAGTTCTTC.

This sequence joins TRBV27 and TRBJ1-1; 8 positions match TRBD1. This CDR3 comprises 14 residues. Germline V lookup: CDR1 MNHEY, CDR2 SMNVEV (reference sequence). V lost 2 bases, J lost 2 bases, and 1 base stayed unmatched. CDR3 sequence: CASSLDRGNTEAFF. CDR3 DNA: TGTGCCAGCAGTTTAGACAGGGGAAACACTGAAGCTTTCTTT.

The chain recombines TRBV4-1 with TRBJ2-6; tentative D call: TRBD1 (5 bases). The CDR3 is 18 amino acids. V was clipped by 4 bases and J by 1 base, with 17 bases between them. Looked up from germline, CDR1 is MGHRA and CDR2 is YSYEKL. In DNA form, the CDR3 reads TGCGCCAGCAGCCTCTCCGGACCAAGGACATCTGGGGCCAACGTCCTGACTTTC. Residues: CASSLSGPRTSGANVLTF.

The rearrangement joins TRBV30 to TRBJ2-1, with TRBD1 as a possible D gene (5 bases). Deletions cut 5 bases from V and 3 bases from J, with 20 bases between. This CDR3 has 16 amino acids. Germline CDR1 and CDR2: GTSNPN and SVGIG (reference sequence). The CDR3 loop is CAWVGLGRERYNEQFF. The CDR3 DNA follows: TGTGCCTGGGTAGGCTTGGGCAGGGAACGCTACAATGAGCAGTTCTTC.

The V call is TRBV28, the J call TRBJ1-6; TRBD1 matches 9 bases. The germline gives CDR1 MDHEN, CDR2 SYDVKM. Trimming at V came to 4 bases and at J to 1 base, leaving 2 bases not matched to a gene. This CDR3 is 16 amino acids long. The CDR3 nucleotides are TGTGCCAGCAGTTCGGGACAGGGATCCTATAATTCACCCCTCCACTTT. Its protein is CASSSGQGSYNSPLHF.

V gene TRBV27 combines with J gene TRBJ1-4; possible D gene TRBD1, 5 bases. The germline V gene has CDR1 MNHEY and CDR2 SMNVEV (reference sequence). The CDR3 spans 13 residues. The V and J ends lost 1 base and 6 bases respectively, with 6 bases between them. Here the CDR3 reads CASSLLGDEKLFF. For the CDR3, the DNA is TGTGCCAGCAGTTTATTAGGGGATGAAAAACTGTTTTTT.

This clone was seen once. The chain links TRBV29-1 to TRBJ2-3; TRBD2 is a possible D gene (6 bases). With 2 bases removed from V and 2 bases from J, the gap between germline ends came to 8 bases. Germline V gene sequence: CDR1 SQVTM, CDR2 ANQGSEA. The CDR3 length is 13 residues. CDR3 DNA sequence: TGCAGCGTTGAACGGAGGGACACAGATACGCAGTATTTT. Encoded protein: CSVERRDTDTQYF.

The chain links TRBV6-5 to TRBJ1-5; 7 nucleotides agree with TRBD1. The CDR3 is made up of 14 amino acids. After removal of 7 bases from V and 2 bases from J, the junction contained 5 bases not matched to a gene. Germline V gene lookup returns CDR1 MNHEY and CDR2 SVGAGI. The CDR3 sequence is CASMGTGGNQPQHF. As DNA, the CDR3 is TGTGCCAGCATGGGCACAGGGGGCAATCAGCCCCAGCATTTT.

This clone has just a few counts. The chain combines TRBV7-9 with TRBJ1-3; D is unclear. Trimming left V 2 bases short and J 8 bases short, with 7 bases between. The CDR3 totals 12 residues. In germline, CDR1 is SEHNR, CDR2 FQNEAQ (reference sequence). In DNA, the CDR3 is TGTGCCAGCAGCTTATGGCTTGACACCATATATTTT. Its translation is CASSLWLDTIYF.

This clone was seen a handful of times. This chain connects TRBV6-5 to TRBJ1-5; 10 bases fit TRBD1. Trimming cost V 4 bases and J 2 bases; bases outside gene matches: 5. Per germline, CDR1 MNHEY and CDR2 SVGAGI. The CDR3 consists of 16 residues. As DNA, the CDR3 is TGTGCCAGCAGTTCATACGGGACAGGGGGCAATCAGCCCCAGCATTTT. It codes for CASSSYGTGGNQPQHF.

This clone was seen only a few times. The rearrangement links TRBV24-1 to TRBJ1-5; 7 bases are a match to TRBD1. The V and J ends lost 5 bases and 4 bases, in that order; junction bases with no gene match: 4. Germline V gives CDR1 KGHDR, CDR2 SFDVKD. This CDR3 region has 14 residues. CDR3 protein: CATSGGQDNQPQHF. As DNA, the CDR3 is TGTGCCACCAGTGGCGGACAGGATAATCAGCCCCAGCATTTT.

Note on this clone: In the same sample, other DNA sequences code for this CDR3. V is TRBV5-6 and J is TRBJ1-6; possible D gene TRBD1, 5 bases. Trimming cost V 0 bases and J 7 bases, with 14 bases left between them. CDR3 length: 16 amino acids. CDR1 SGHDT and CDR2 YYEEEE come from the germline V gene. The CDR3 protein is CASSLGQGVSNSPLHF. The DNA of the CDR3 is TGTGCCAGCAGCTTGGGGCAGGGCGTTTCGAATTCACCCCTCCACTTT.

The chain is built from TRBV11-2 and TRBJ2-7; perhaps TRBD1 as D (7 bases). The CDR3 length is 16 residues. V was shortened by 5 bases and J by 4 bases, with 21 bases between the two germline ends. CDR1 and CDR2 from the germline V gene are SGHAT and FQNNGV. The CDR3 is CASSPIRYQGGYEQYV. The CDR3 DNA reads TGTGCCAGCAGCCCGATAAGGTACCAGGGGGGATACGAGCAGTACGTC.

The V and J genes are TRBV5-4 and TRBJ2-1, with D perhaps TRBD1 (6 bases). Germline loops: CDR1 SGHNT, CDR2 YYREEE (reference sequence). V shed 4 bases and J shed 3 bases, with 14 bases lying between them. This CDR3 contains 15 residues. The CDR3 bases are TGTGCCAGCAGCGCCGGGACAAAACTCTACAATGAGCAGTTCTTC. This translates into CASSAGTKLYNEQFF.

The chain carries TRBV5-1 and TRBJ2-5; 8 bases map to TRBD2. Germline CDR1 SGHRS, CDR2 YFSETQ. This CDR3 spans 15 amino acids. V trimming: 2 bases; J trimming: 6 bases; junction bases outside the gene matches: 9. CDR3 coding DNA: TGCGCCAGCAGCTTCGGGACTAGGTCGTTGAAGACCCAGTACTTC. Translating gives CASSFGTRSLKTQYF.

Only a few counts were recorded for this clone. The chain carries TRBV25-1 and TRBJ2-3; 12 bases line up with TRBD2. Germline loops: CDR1 MGHDK, CDR2 SYGVNS. There are 16 residues in the CDR3. Losses at the gene ends were 4 bases for V and 6 bases for J; bases not matched to a gene: 8. The CDR3 loop is CASSVLPSGGADTQYF. The DNA for the CDR3 is TGTGCCAGCAGTGTCCTCCCTAGCGGGGGGGCGGATACGCAGTATTTT.

The chain links TRBV6-6 to TRBJ1-2; tentative D call: TRBD1 (6 bases). CDR1 and CDR2 (germline): MNHNY, SVGAGI (reference sequence). The CDR3 is made up of 11 amino acids. Trimming stripped 7 bases from V and 8 bases from J, with 11 bases between. This CDR3 reads CASKGQWGYTF. The CDR3 DNA follows: TGTGCCAGCAAGGGACAATGGGGCTACACCTTC.

This clone is a singleton in its sample. The chain joins TRBV28 to TRBJ2-7; 9 positions match TRBD1. Unmatched junction bases numbered 3, after V lost 3 bases and J lost 6 bases. CDR1 and CDR2 from the germline V gene are MDHEN and SYDVKM. The CDR3 contains 13 residues. CDR3 region: CASSLGDRAEQYV. The CDR3 DNA is TGTGCCAGCAGTTTGGGGGACAGGGCCGAGCAGTACGTC.